The 15 T cell receptor beta chains below come from one sample, sequenced in a study of metastatic and nonmetastatic thyroid tumors (dated by TCRdb to about 2020). Before undergoing thyroid surgery, none of the patients had been given any kind of treatment. Library preparation used PCR. Sequencing used an Illumina HiSeq 4000. The raw public reads went through TCRdb reprocessing: fastp at Q25, MiXCR clone calling, in-frame beta chains kept. For this sample there are tens of thousands of clones; roughly 20% appear just once. The ten largest clonotypes hold around a quarter of the sample. The source material was blood. The source is a female donor with papillary thyroid cancer or a benign thyroid nodule (not recorded which). Some clones in this sample may be carry-over from other donors' samples.

The table lists this clone with a count of one. The gene calls are TRBV20-1 and TRBJ1-5; D unclear. The length of the CDR3 is 15 residues. V lost 2 bases and J lost 1, with 12 bases in between. Germline V gene sequence: CDR1 DFQATT, CDR2 SNEGSKA (reference sequence). CDR3 loop: CSARIPRGSNQPQHF. CDR3 in DNA: TGCAGTGCTAGAATCCCCCGAGGGAGCAATCAGCCCCAGCATTTT.

This clone was seen repeatedly, ten times or more. The chain links TRBV13 to TRBJ2-7, with TRBD2 matching over 7 bases. The germline V gene encodes CDR1 PRHDT and CDR2 FYEKMQ (reference sequence). The junction had 7 bases not matched to a gene; V was cut back by 2 bases and J by 6 bases. The CDR3 consists of 14 residues. CDR3 sequence reads: CASSLKGREIEQYF. In nucleotides, the CDR3 is TGTGCCAGCAGCTTAAAGGGGCGGGAGATCGAGCAGTACTTC.

The V call is TRBV27, the J call TRBJ2-1; no reliable D call. This CDR3 comprises 12 residues. CDR1 is MNHEY, CDR2 SMNVEV, per germline (reference sequence). Trimming left V 4 bases short and J 16 bases short, with 17 bases between. The chain's CDR3 is CASSSTYRVDFF. CDR3 sequence (DNA): TGTGCCAGCAGTTCAACCTACAGAGTGGATTTCTTC.

V gene TRBV6-1 combines with J gene TRBJ2-7, with D perhaps matching TRBD1 or TRBD2 (6 bases each). There are 14 residues in the CDR3. From germline, CDR1 is MNHNS and CDR2 SASEGT. Trimming took off 7 bases at V and 2 bases at J, with 15 bases between the two ends. CDR3 amino acids: CASTLRGVAYEQYF. Here the CDR3 DNA reads TGTGCCAGCACCCTAAGGGGGGTTGCCTACGAGCAGTACTTC.

This clone was counted ten times or more. The chain joins TRBV28 to TRBJ1-6, with 9 bases lining up with TRBD1. CDR1 is MDHEN, CDR2 SYDVKM, per germline. With 2 bases clipped from V and 7 bases from J, the junction kept 3 bases outside the gene matches. The CDR3 has 15 residues. The CDR3 DNA reads as TGTGCCAGCAGTTTAACAGGGGGCGCGAATTCACCCCTCCACTTT. Protein sequence: CASSLTGGANSPLHF.

The chain combines TRBV11-2 with TRBJ2-1; 8 nucleotides line up with TRBD2. The V and J ends lost 4 bases and 1 base, in that order; junction bases with no gene match: 6. The CDR3 has 16 residues. CDR1 SGHAT and CDR2 FQNNGV come from the germline V gene. CDR3 sequence (DNA): TGTGCCAGCAGCTCGGGTAGCGGGGTATCCTACAATGAGCAGTTCTTC. Translation gives CASSSGSGVSYNEQFF.

This clone showed up many times. This chain uses TRBV2 with TRBJ1-2; no firm D call. V was cut by 4 bases and J by 1 base, with 4 bases left in between. Per the germline V gene, CDR1 is SNHLY and CDR2 is FYNNEI. This CDR3 has 12 amino acids. The CDR3 DNA is TGTGCCAGCAGTGCTGTTAACTATGGCTACACCTTC. The encoded protein is CASSAVNYGYTF.

This clone showed up just a few times. At one end the junction does not follow the germline gene, possibly because of a read error. The chain is built from TRBV24-1 and TRBJ1-2; 7 bases align to TRBD1. Germline loops: CDR1 KGHDR, CDR2 SFDVKD. The CDR3 is 16 amino acids. CDR3 residues: CATSDTKGAYGYGYTF. The DNA for the CDR3 is TGTGCCACCAGTGACACAAAGGGGGCGTACGGCTATGGCTACACATTC.

Ten or more counts support this clone. V and J are TRBV19 and TRBJ2-2; 7 positions match TRBD1. Unmatched junction bases numbered 9, after V lost 6 bases and J lost 5 bases. Per the germline V gene, CDR1 is LNHDA and CDR2 is SQIVND (reference sequence). The CDR3 extends over 15 amino acids. The CDR3 nucleotides read TGTGCCAGTAGACCGGGACAGCAAAGGACCGGGGAGCTGTTTTTT. This gives the protein CASRPGQQRTGELFF.

Remarks on this clone: One end of the junction fails to match germline, which may point to a read error. J is TRBJ1-3 and V is TRBV4-3; D remains unclear. The CDR3 is 13 residues long. Germline loops: CDR1 LGHNA, CDR2 YSLEER. The DNA of the CDR3 is TGCGCCAGCGGCCAAGAAACAGTAAACACCATATATTTT. It is translated as CASGQETVNTIYF.

By frequency in the sample, this clone is medium-sized (0.01 to 0.1%). The chain joins TRBV20-1 to TRBJ2-7; 13 nucleotides match TRBD2. Germline V gene sequence: CDR1 DFQATT, CDR2 SNEGSKA (reference sequence). J was trimmed by 6 bases and V by 4 bases; bases with no gene match: 12. CDR3 length: 16 amino acids. The CDR3 loop is CSATRDSRTSGSEQYF. CDR3 DNA sequence: TGCAGTGCTACCCGGGACAGTCGGACTAGCGGGAGCGAGCAGTACTTC.

In the case of this clone: A much bigger clone sits one base away, suggesting this may be a read error. The rearrangement uses TRBV20-1 and TRBJ1-2; 8 positions agree with TRBD1. The CDR3 runs 15 residues. Germline CDR1 and CDR2: DFQATT and SNEGSKA (reference sequence). CDR3 in DNA: TGCAGTGCTACTCATGCAGGGGGCGGTAACTATGCCTACACCTTC. This sequence encodes CSATHAGGGNYAYTF.

This clone was observed at least ten times. This chain uses TRBV11-1 with TRBJ2-1; 10 nucleotides line up with TRBD2. Germline V gene data show CDR1 as SGHAT and CDR2 as FQDESV (reference sequence). V shed 5 bases and J 7 bases; nucleotides not matched to a gene: 8. There are 15 residues in the CDR3. CDR3 loop: CASSVSGRAENEQFF. The CDR3 nucleotides are TGTGCCAGCAGCGTAAGCGGGAGGGCCGAGAATGAGCAGTTCTTC.

This clone was found many times. The rearrangement uses TRBV5-1 and TRBJ2-7; the D gene is possibly TRBD2 (6 bases). CDR1 is SGHRS, CDR2 YFSETQ, per germline. The V and J ends lost 0 bases and 6 bases respectively, with 13 bases between them. CDR3 length: 14 residues. Here the CDR3 reads CASSLAGLPLEQYF. The CDR3 region has the DNA TGCGCCAGCAGCTTGGCGGGACTCCCTCTCGAGCAGTACTTC.

This clone was counted at least ten times. J is TRBJ1-5 and V is TRBV20-1; 7 bases are shared with TRBD1. The V segment lost 5 bases and the J segment 3 bases; nucleotides outside the gene matches: 10. CDR1 is DFQATT and CDR2 is SNEGSKA in the germline V gene (reference sequence). The CDR3 spans 15 residues. CDR3 loop: CSAPKQQGINQPQHF. CDR3 coding DNA: TGCAGTGCTCCGAAGCAACAGGGGATCAATCAGCCCCAGCATTTT.